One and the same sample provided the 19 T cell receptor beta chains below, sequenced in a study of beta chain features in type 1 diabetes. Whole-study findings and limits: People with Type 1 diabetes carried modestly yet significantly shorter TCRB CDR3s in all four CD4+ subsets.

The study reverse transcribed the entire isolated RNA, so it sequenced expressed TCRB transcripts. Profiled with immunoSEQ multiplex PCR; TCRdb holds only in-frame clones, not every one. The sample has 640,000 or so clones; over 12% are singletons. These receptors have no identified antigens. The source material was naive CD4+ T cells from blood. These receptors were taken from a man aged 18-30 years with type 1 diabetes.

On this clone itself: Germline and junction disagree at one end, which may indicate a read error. Here the CDR3 DNA reads TGCAGTGCCGGAGGGACTAGCGGGACCTCATTC. Residues: CSAGGTSGTSF. The chain uses TRBV20-1 and TRBJ2-7; 13 bases fit TRBD2. Germline CDR1 reads DFQATT; CDR2 reads SNEGSKA (reference sequence). CDR3 length: 11 residues.

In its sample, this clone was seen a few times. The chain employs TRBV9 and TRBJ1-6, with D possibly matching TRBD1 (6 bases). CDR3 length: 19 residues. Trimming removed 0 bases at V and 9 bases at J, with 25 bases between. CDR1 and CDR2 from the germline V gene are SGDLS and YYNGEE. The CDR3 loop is CASSVADWAGASGGSPLHF. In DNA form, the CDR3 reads TGTGCCAGCAGCGTAGCCGATTGGGCAGGGGCCTCCGGCGGTTCACCCCTCCACTTT.

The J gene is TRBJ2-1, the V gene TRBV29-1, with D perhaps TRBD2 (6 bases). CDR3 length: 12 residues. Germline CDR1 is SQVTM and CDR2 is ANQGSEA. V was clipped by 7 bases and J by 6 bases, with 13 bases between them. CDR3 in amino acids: CSARGGSNEQFF. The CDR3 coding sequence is TGCAGCGCGCGCGGAGGGTCCAATGAGCAGTTCTTC.

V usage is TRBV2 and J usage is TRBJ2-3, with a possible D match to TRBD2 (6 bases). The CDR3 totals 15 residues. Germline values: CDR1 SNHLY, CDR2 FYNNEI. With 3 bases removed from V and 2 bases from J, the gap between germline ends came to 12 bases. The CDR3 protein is CASSEGGPLTDTQYF. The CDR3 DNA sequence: TGTGCCAGCAGTGAGGGGGGTCCCCTCACAGATACGCAGTATTTT.

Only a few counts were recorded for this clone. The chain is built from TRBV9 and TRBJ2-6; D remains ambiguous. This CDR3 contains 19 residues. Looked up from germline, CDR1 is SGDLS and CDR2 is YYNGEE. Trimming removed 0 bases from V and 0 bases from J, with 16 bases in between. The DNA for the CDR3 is TGTGCCAGCAGCGTAGGAGTGTTCGTCGCCTCCTCTGGGGCCAACGTCCTGACTTTC. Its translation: CASSVGVFVASSGANVLTF.

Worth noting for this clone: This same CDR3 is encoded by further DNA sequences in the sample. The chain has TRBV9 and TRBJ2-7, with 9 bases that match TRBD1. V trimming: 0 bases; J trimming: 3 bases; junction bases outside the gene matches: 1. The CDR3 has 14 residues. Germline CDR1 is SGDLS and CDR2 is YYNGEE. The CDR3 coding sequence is TGTGCCAGCAGCGTAGGGACAGGGGTCTACGAGCAGTACTTC. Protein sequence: CASSVGTGVYEQYF.

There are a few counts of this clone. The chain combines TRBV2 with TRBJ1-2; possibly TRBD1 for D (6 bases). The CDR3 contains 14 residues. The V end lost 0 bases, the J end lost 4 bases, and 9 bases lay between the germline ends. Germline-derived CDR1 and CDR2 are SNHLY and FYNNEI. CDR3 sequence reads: CASSEAGQLYGYTF. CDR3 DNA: TGTGCCAGCAGTGAAGCAGGACAGCTCTATGGCTACACCTTC.

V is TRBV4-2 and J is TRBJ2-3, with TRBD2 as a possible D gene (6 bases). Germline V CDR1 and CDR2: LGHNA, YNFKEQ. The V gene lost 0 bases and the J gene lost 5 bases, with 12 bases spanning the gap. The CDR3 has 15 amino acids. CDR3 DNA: TGTGCCAGCAGCCAAGAGGGTAGCGGCGGAGATACGCAGTATTTT. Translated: CASSQEGSGGDTQYF.

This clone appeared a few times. In DNA, the CDR3 is TGCGCCAGCAGTCTCCCGGGACAGGGGACCTACAATGAGCAGTTCTTC. Protein product: CASSLPGQGTYNEQFF. The chain uses TRBV23-1 and TRBJ2-1, with TRBD1 matching over 10 bases. TRBV23-1 is recorded as an ORF, its role being uncertain. The V gene end was trimmed by 4 bases and the J gene end by 2 bases; junction bases not matched to a gene: 5. The CDR3 runs to 16 residues.

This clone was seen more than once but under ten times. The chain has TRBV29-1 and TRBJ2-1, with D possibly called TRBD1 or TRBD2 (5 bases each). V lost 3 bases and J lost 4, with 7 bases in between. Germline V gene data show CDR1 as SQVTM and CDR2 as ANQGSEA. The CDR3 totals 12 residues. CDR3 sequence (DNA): TGCAGCGTTGATTGGGGGTACAATGAGCAGTTCTTC. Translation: CSVDWGYNEQFF.

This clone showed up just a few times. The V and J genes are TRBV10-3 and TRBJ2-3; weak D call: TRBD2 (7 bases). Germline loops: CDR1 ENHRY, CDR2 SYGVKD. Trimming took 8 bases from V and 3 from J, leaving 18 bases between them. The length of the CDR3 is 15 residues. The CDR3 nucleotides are TGTGCCATCGGGGGGGCCAAGACCGGGACAGATACGCAGTATTTT. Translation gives CAIGGAKTGTDTQYF.

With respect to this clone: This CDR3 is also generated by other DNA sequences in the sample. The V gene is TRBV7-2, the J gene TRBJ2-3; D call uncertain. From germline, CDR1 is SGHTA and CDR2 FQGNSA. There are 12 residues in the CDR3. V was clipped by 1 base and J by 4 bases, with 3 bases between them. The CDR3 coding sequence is TGTGCCAGCAGCTTAGTTTCAGATACGCAGTATTTT. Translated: CASSLVSDTQYF.

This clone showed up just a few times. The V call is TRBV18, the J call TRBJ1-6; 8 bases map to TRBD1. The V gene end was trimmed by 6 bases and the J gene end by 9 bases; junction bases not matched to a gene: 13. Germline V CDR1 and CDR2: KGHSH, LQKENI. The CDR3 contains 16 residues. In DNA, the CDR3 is TGTGCCAGCTCCCAGGGACAGGCTATCGTTGGTTCACCCCTCCACTTT. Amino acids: CASSQGQAIVGSPLHF.

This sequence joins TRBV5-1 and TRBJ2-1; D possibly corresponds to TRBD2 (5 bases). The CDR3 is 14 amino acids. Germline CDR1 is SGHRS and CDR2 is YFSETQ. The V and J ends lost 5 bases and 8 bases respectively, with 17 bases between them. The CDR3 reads CASRLLPSGDEQFF. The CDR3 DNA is TGCGCCAGCAGGCTTCTGCCCTCCGGGGATGAGCAGTTCTTC. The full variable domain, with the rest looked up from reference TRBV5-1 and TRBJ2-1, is KAGVTQTPRYLIKTRGQQVTLSCSPISGHRSVSWYQQTPGQGLQFLFEYFSETQRNKGNFPGRFSGRQFSNSRSEMNVSTLELGDSALYLCASRLLPSGDEQFFGPGTRLTVL.

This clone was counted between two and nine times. The DNA of the CDR3 is TGTGCCAGTTCTCGGACAGACGCTCAGCCCCAGCATTTT. It is translated as CASSRTDAQPQHF. The V and J genes are TRBV9 and TRBJ1-5; D might be TRBD1 (6 bases). V gave up 8 bases and J gave up 6 bases, with 15 bases separating them. This CDR3 region has 13 residues. Germline V CDR1 and CDR2: SGDLS, YYNGEE.

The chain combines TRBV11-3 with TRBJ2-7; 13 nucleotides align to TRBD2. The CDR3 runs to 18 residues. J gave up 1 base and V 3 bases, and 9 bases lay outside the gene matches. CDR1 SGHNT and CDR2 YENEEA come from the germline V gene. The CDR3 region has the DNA TGTGCCAGCAGCTTCACTCCCGCACTAGCGGGGGGGTCCTACGAGCAGTACTTC. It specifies CASSFTPALAGGSYEQYF.

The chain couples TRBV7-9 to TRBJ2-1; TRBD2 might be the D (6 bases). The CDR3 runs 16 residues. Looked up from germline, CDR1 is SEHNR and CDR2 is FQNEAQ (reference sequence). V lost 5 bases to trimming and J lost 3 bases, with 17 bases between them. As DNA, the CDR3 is TGTGCCAGCAGCCCGCTATTGGCGGGAAACTACAATGAGCAGTTCTTC. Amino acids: CASSPLLAGNYNEQFF.

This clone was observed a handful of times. CDR3 loop: CASSSRTGGYGYTF. In DNA, the CDR3 is TGTGCCAGCAGCTCCCGGACAGGCGGGTATGGCTACACCTTC. The genes are TRBV7-9 and TRBJ1-2; the match to TRBD1 covers 7 bases. V gave up 4 bases and J gave up 5 bases; unmatched junction bases: 7. Germline V CDR1 and CDR2: SEHNR, FQNEAQ (reference sequence). This CDR3 contains 14 residues.

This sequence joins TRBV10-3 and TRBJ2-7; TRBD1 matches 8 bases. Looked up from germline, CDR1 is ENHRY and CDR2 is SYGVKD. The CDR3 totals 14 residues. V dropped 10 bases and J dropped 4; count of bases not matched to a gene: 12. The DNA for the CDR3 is TGTGCCACCTGTTCGGGACAGGAGTTTTACGAGCAGTACTTC. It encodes CATCSGQEFYEQYF.